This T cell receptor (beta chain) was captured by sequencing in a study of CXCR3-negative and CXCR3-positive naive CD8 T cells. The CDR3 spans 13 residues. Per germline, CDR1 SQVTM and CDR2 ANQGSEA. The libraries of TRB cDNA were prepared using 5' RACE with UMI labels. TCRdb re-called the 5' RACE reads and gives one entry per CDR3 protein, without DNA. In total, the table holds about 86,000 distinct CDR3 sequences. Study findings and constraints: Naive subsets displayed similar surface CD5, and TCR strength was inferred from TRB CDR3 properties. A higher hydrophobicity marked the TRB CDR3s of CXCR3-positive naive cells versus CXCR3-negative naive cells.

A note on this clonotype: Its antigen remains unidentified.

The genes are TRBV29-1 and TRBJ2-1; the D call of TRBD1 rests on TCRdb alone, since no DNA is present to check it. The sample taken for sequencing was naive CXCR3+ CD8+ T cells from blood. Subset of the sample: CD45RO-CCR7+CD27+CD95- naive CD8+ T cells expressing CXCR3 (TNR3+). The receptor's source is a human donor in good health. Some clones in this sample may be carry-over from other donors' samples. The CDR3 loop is CSVCPPGSNEQFF.